The subject of this entry is one TCR beta chain. TCRdb's table, derived via immunoSEQ multiplex PCR, lists solely in-frame clones and lacks some. The sample holds about 120,000 clones, approximately 93% seen once. The V segment lost 4 bases and the J segment 6 bases; nucleotides outside the gene matches: 17. Per germline, CDR1 SGHTA and CDR2 FQGNSA. The CDR3 consists of 17 residues. These data come from a study of T cell changes during pregnancy in multiple sclerosis. Here the sequenced sample was peripheral blood, taken before pregnancy. The V gene is TRBV7-2, the J gene TRBJ2-5; 7 bases agree with TRBD2. The sequence derives from a female donor with multiple sclerosis, enrolled in a pregnancy study. CDR3 DNA sequence: TGTGCCAGCAGCTCAAGTGGACTAGTATTTCTGGGGAAGACCCAGTACTTC. Encoded protein: CASSSSGLVFLGKTQYF.